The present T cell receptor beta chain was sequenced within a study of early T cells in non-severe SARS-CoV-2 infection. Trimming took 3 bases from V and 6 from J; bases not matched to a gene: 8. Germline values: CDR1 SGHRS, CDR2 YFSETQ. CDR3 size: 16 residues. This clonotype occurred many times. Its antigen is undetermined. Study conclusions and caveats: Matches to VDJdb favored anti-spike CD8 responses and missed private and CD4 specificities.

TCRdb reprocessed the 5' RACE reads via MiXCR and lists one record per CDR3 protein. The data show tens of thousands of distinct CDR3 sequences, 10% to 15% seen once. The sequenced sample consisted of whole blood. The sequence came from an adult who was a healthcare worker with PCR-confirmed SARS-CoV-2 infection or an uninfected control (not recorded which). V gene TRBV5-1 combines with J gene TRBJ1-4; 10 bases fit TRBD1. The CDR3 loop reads CASSYPSGTGDEKLFF. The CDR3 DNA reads TGCGCCAGCAGCTACCCATCCGGGACAGGGGATGAAAAACTGTTTTTT. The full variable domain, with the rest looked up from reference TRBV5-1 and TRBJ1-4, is KAGVTQTPRYLIKTRGQQVTLSCSPISGHRSVSWYQQTPGQGLQFLFEYFSETQRNKGNFPGRFSGRQFSNSRSEMNVSTLELGDSALYLCASSYPSGTGDEKLFFGSGTQLSVL.